These 22 T cell receptor beta chains originate from one sample sequenced in a study of shared clonotypes between healthy human individuals. Assay used: immunoSEQ multiplex PCR; TCRdb lists only in-frame clones, some missing. The table has around 2.5 million clones, 80% to 95% seen once. Sequenced input: naive CD4+ T cells from PBMCs. Indicated subset: CD45RA+ positively selected. The receptor source for this set is a man aged 18 to 29 in good health. Some clones in this sample may be carry-over from other donors' samples.

The V gene is TRBV10-3, the J gene TRBJ1-5; possible D gene TRBD1, 5 bases. V lost 2 bases and J lost 4, with 9 bases in between. Germline V gene sequence: CDR1 ENHRY, CDR2 SYGVKD. The CDR3 has 14 amino acids. CDR3 protein: CAISERGRNQPQHF. Here the CDR3 DNA reads TGTGCCATCAGTGAGAGGGGACGGAATCAGCCCCAGCATTTT.

V usage is TRBV5-1 and J usage is TRBJ1-2, with a tentative D call TRBD1 (6 bases). Trimming took off 2 bases at V and 4 bases at J, with 9 bases between the two ends. Germline V gene data show CDR1 as SGHRS and CDR2 as YFSETQ. The CDR3 is made up of 13 amino acids. The CDR3, as DNA: TGCGCCAGCAGCTTTACAGGGTTCTATGGCTACACCTTC. It encodes CASSFTGFYGYTF.

Points on this clone: Other DNA sequences in this specimen translate into the identical CDR3. This chain links TRBV28 with TRBJ2-5, with D possibly TRBD1 on 6 matching bases. CDR3 size: 14 residues. Germline assignment: CDR1 MDHEN and CDR2 SYDVKM. The V gene lost 2 bases and the J gene lost 1 base, with 8 bases spanning the gap. The DNA of the CDR3 is TGTGCCAGCAGTTTAACAGGGATCCAAGAGACCCAGTACTTC. It encodes CASSLTGIQETQYF.

The V call is TRBV6-6, the J call TRBJ1-6; D is perhaps TRBD1 (6 bases). The CDR3 has 15 amino acids. V lost 5 bases and J lost 10, with 18 bases in between. Per germline, CDR1 MNHNY and CDR2 SVGAGI (reference sequence). CDR3 sequence reads: CASSHITGRNSPLHF. CDR3 sequence (DNA): TGTGCCAGCAGTCACATAACAGGGAGGAACTCACCCCTCCACTTT.

V and J are TRBV5-5 and TRBJ2-5; 7 nucleotides match TRBD2. Germline CDR1 is SGHKS and CDR2 is YYEKEE (reference sequence). The length of the CDR3 is 14 residues. V lost 0 bases to trimming and J lost 4 bases; unmatched junction nucleotides: 3. CDR3 sequence: CASSLATGGETQYF. CDR3 DNA sequence: TGTGCCAGCAGCTTGGCCACGGGGGGAGAGACCCAGTACTTC.

In DNA form, the CDR3 reads TGTGCCAGCAGTGAATATTCGACAGGGGCCGTCTATGGCTACACCTTC. The encoded protein is CASSEYSTGAVYGYTF. The rearrangement joins TRBV25-1 to TRBJ1-2, with 8 nucleotides matching TRBD1. The junction had 7 bases not matched to a gene; V was cut back by 0 bases and J by 4 bases. The CDR3 is 16 amino acids. CDR1 and CDR2 from the germline V gene are MGHDK and SYGVNS.

The V gene is TRBV7-9, the J gene TRBJ2-5, with 7 bases aligning to TRBD1. Germline CDR1 and CDR2: SEHNR and FQNEAQ (reference sequence). J lost 4 bases, V lost 5 bases, and 13 bases had no gene match. The CDR3 has 16 amino acids. The CDR3 region has the DNA TGTGCCAGCAGCCCGAGACAGGGTGTCTTCGGAGAGACCCAGTACTTC. Translated, it gives CASSPRQGVFGETQYF.

The CDR3 DNA reads TGTGCCAGCAGTCAAGAAGGCCGAATCGAGAAGGGCGAGCAGTACTTC. It is translated as CASSQEGRIEKGEQYF. The rearrangement joins TRBV27 to TRBJ2-7; D is unresolved. V was pared by 5 bases and J by 6 bases, with 23 bases between. Per germline, CDR1 MNHEY and CDR2 SMNVEV (reference sequence). CDR3 length: 16 amino acids.

The rearrangement uses TRBV2 and TRBJ1-2; D is possibly TRBD1 (6 bases). Trimming left V 7 bases short and J 6 bases short, with 18 bases between. Germline V gene sequence: CDR1 SNHLY, CDR2 FYNNEI. The CDR3 runs to 14 residues. CDR3 DNA: TGTGCCAGCACTTCCGGGGGCGTAAGGGATGGCTACACCTTC. Translating gives CASTSGGVRDGYTF.

CDR3 amino acids: CASTPVGAPYEQYF. The CDR3, as DNA: TGTGCCAGCACCCCGGTCGGAGCCCCATACGAGCAGTACTTC. The chain carries TRBV28 and TRBJ2-7; D unclear. The V end was cut by 7 bases, the J end by 4 bases, with 17 bases between. CDR3 size: 14 residues. In germline, CDR1 is MDHEN, CDR2 SYDVKM.

On this clone: Other DNA sequences in this sample translate to the same CDR3. The rearrangement links TRBV5-1 to TRBJ1-3; weak D call: TRBD1 (6 bases). V lost 0 bases, J lost 4 bases, and 14 bases lay in between. Per germline, CDR1 SGHRS and CDR2 YFSETQ. The CDR3 consists of 16 residues. The CDR3 loop is CASSLAGTGYGNTIYF. The CDR3, as DNA: TGCGCCAGCAGCTTGGCGGGAACAGGGTACGGAAACACCATATATTTT.

The chain has TRBV29-1 and TRBJ2-7, with 8 positions matching TRBD2. Germline CDR1 is SQVTM and CDR2 is ANQGSEA. This CDR3 spans 18 amino acids. After removal of 6 bases from V and 4 bases from J, the junction contained 23 bases not matched to a gene. The CDR3, as DNA: TGCAGCGTGCTAGGACAGTCCTCGTCTAGCGGGCAAGTTTACGAGCAGTACTTC. Amino acids: CSVLGQSSSSGQVYEQYF.

The chain carries TRBV10-2 and TRBJ2-1; a possible D gene is TRBD1 (5 bases). This CDR3 is 14 amino acids long. Trimming stripped 5 bases from V and 10 bases from J, with 18 bases between. Germline V CDR1 and CDR2: WSHSY, SAAADI. CDR3 protein: CASSNSRALGEQFF. Here the CDR3 DNA reads TGCGCCAGCAGTAACTCCAGGGCCCTGGGAGAGCAGTTCTTC.

This chain joins TRBV4-2 and TRBJ2-5; 14 nucleotides match TRBD2. V trimming: 0 bases; J trimming: 1 base; junction bases outside the gene matches: 1. The CDR3 extends over 17 amino acids. Germline V gene sequence: CDR1 LGHNA, CDR2 YNFKEQ. This chain's CDR3 is CASSQDGTSGGQETQYF. The CDR3 DNA is TGTGCCAGCAGCCAAGATGGGACTAGCGGGGGCCAAGAGACCCAGTACTTC.

In this sample, this clone turned up once. This rearrangement joins TRBV11-3 to TRBJ2-3; D is unclear. The germline V and J ends were trimmed by 4 bases and 2 bases, with 13 bases remaining between them. This CDR3 has 15 amino acids. Germline CDR1 is SGHNT and CDR2 is YENEEA. CDR3 nucleotide sequence: TGTGCCAGCAGCTCGGGTACTTTGAACACAGATACGCAGTATTTT. This sequence encodes CASSSGTLNTDTQYF.

The chain recombines TRBV4-1 with TRBJ2-5; D possibly uses TRBD1 or TRBD2 (5 bases each). The CDR3 has 13 amino acids. Germline V gene sequence: CDR1 MGHRA, CDR2 YSYEKL. Trimming shortened V by 5 bases and J by 5 bases, and 12 bases separated the two germline ends. The CDR3 coding sequence is TGCGCCAGCAGCTGGGACGGACGGGAGACCCAGTACTTC. Residues: CASSWDGRETQYF.

This rearrangement joins TRBV18 to TRBJ1-2; perhaps TRBD1 as D (6 bases). The germline CDR1 and CDR2 sequences are KGHSH and LQKENI. V dropped 0 bases and J dropped 7 bases, with 9 bases sitting between them. This CDR3 has 13 residues. This chain's CDR3 is CASSPPGGSGYTF. Here the CDR3 DNA reads TGTGCCAGCTCACCACCTGGGGGCAGTGGCTACACCTTC.

Details on this clone: This CDR3 is also generated by other DNA sequences in the sample. V and J are TRBV28 and TRBJ2-7; the D is unclear. Germline values: CDR1 MDHEN, CDR2 SYDVKM. The length of the CDR3 is 11 residues. The V end was cut by 6 bases, the J end by 4 bases, with 7 bases between. The CDR3 coding sequence is TGTGCCAGCAGCCTGGATTACGAGCAGTACTTC. Translated, it gives CASSLDYEQYF.

Comment on this clone: Other DNA sequences in this sample translate to the same CDR3. This rearrangement joins TRBV18 to TRBJ1-5; maybe TRBD1 (5 bases). The CDR3 spans 14 residues. Germline lookup yields CDR1 KGHSH and CDR2 LQKENI. V lost 2 bases and J 2 bases, leaving 7 bases between the germline ends. This CDR3 is CASSPTGGNQPQHF. The CDR3, as DNA: TGTGCCAGCTCACCAACGGGGGGCAATCAGCCCCAGCATTTT.

The rearrangement uses TRBV4-2 and TRBJ2-5; the D is unclear. The V gene's germline CDR1 is LGHNA and CDR2 YNFKEQ. The V gene lost 4 bases and the J gene lost 2 bases, with 11 bases spanning the gap. The CDR3 runs 14 residues. The CDR3 DNA sequence: TGTGCCAGCAGCCTTCGCGAAACACAAGAGACCCAGTACTTC. Its protein is CASSLRETQETQYF.

Worth noting for this clone: Other DNA sequences from this sample encode an identical CDR3 as well. This rearrangement joins TRBV18 to TRBJ1-4; unclear D gene. The germline V and J ends were trimmed by 2 bases and 0 bases, with 10 bases remaining between them. This CDR3 spans 16 amino acids. The V gene's germline CDR1 is KGHSH and CDR2 LQKENI. The DNA for the CDR3 is TGTGCCAGCTCACCAGGGCAGATTGCAACTAATGAAAAACTGTTTTTT. Residues: CASSPGQIATNEKLFF.

The chain links TRBV30 to TRBJ1-2; maybe TRBD1 (5 bases). The germline V gene encodes CDR1 GTSNPN and CDR2 SVGIG (reference sequence). The CDR3 loop spans 15 amino acids. V lost 6 bases and J lost 3, with 20 bases in between. The CDR3, as DNA: TGTGCCTGTTTTGTATTCGGGGGGGATGACTATGGCTACACCTTC. It is translated as CACFVFGGDDYGYTF. Full variable domain (rest looked up from reference TRBV30 and TRBJ1-2): SQTIHQWPATLVQPVGSPLSLECTVEGTSNPNLYWYRQAAGRGLQLLFYSVGIGQISSEVPQNLSASRPQDRQFILSSKKLLLSDSGFYLCACFVFGGDDYGYTFGSGTRLTVV.